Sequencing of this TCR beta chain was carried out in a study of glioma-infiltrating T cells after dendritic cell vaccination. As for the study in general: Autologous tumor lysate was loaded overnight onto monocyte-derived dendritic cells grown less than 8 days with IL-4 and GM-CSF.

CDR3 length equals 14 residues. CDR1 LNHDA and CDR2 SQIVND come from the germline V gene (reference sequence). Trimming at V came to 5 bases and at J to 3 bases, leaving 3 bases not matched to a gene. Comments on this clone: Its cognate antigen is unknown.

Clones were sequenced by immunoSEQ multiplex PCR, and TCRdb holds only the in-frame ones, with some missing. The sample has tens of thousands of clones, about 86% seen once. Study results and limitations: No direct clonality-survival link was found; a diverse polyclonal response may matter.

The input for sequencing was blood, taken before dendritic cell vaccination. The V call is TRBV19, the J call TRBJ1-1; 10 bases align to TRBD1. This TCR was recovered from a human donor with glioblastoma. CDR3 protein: CASSLGQGDTEAFF. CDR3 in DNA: TGTGCCAGTAGTCTCGGACAGGGGGACACTGAAGCTTTCTTT.